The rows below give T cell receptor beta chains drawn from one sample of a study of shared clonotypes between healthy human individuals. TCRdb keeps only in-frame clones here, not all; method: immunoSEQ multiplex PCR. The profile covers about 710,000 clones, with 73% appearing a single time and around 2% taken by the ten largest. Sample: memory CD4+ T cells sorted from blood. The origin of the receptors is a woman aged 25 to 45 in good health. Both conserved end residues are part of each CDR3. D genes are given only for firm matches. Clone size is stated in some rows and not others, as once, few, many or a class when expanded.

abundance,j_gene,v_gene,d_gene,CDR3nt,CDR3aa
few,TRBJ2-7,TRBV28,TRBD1,TGTGCCAGCAGTCCAGGACAGGGGGCGTTCAGGGCCTACGAGCAGTACTTC,CASSPGQGAFRAYEQYF
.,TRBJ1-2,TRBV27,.,TGTGCCAGCAGTTTATTCCCGGACAGTTATGGCTACACCTTC,CASSLFPDSYGYTF
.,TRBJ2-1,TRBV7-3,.,TGTGCCAGCAGCTTCAGTGAGGGGAATGAGCAGTTCTTC,CASSFSEGNEQFF
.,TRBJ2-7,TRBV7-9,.,TGTGCCAGCAGCTTAGCAAACGAGCAGTACTTC,CASSLANEQYF
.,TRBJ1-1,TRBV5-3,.,TGTGCCAGAAGCCCGGGACGGATCATGAACACTGAAGCTTTCTTT,CARSPGRIMNTEAFF
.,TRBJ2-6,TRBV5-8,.,TGTGCCAGCAGCCGTGGAAACTCTGGGGCCAACGTCCTGACTTTC,CASSRGNSGANVLTF
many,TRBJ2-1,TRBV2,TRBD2,TGTGCCAGCAGTGAAGATCTAAGACTAGCGGATAATGAGCAGTTCTTC,CASSEDLRLADNEQFF
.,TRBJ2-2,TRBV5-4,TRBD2,TGTGCCAGCAGCTTGAAACTAGCGGGTTTTACCGGGGAGCTGTTTTTT,CASSLKLAGFTGELFF
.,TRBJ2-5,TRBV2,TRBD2,TGTGCCAGCACCGGACTAGCGGGAGTAGAGACCCAGTACTTC,CASTGLAGVETQYF
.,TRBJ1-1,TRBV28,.,TGTGCCAGCAGTTTAGGGAGGTGGAACACTGAAGCTTTCTTT,CASSLGRWNTEAFF
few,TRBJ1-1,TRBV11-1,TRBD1,TGTGCCAGCAGCTTAGCCGACAGGGGGCGGACTGAAGCTTTCTTT,CASSLADRGRTEAFF
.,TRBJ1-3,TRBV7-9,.,TGTGCCAGCAGCCTCCGACAGAACTCTGGAAACACCATATATTTT,CASSLRQNSGNTIYF
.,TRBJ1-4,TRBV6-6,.,TGTGCCAGCGTGGAGGAACGAAATGAAAAACTGTTTTTT,CASVEERNEKLFF
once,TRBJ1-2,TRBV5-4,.,TGTGCCAGCAGCTTGGGGTCTTCCTTACTATATGGCTACACCTTC,CASSLGSSLLYGYTF
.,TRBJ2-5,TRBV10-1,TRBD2,TGCGCCACTCAACTAGCGGGAGGCGAGACCCAGTACTTC,CATQLAGGETQYF
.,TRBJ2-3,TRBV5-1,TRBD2,TGCGCCAGCAGCATTTGGACTAGCGGTACGCAGTATTTT,CASSIWTSGTQYF
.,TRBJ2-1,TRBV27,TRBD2,TGTGCCAGCAGTTTTAGTCCCCGACGGACTAGCGGGACTAATGAGCAGTTCTTC,CASSFSPRRTSGTNEQFF
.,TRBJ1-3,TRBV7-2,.,TGTGCCAGCAGCTTAGCCAGCTCTGGAAACACCATATATTTT,CASSLASSGNTIYF
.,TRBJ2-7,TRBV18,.,TGTGCCAGCTCACCACTGGGGGAGAGCGAGCAGTACTTC,CASSPLGESEQYF